The 20 T cell receptor beta chains in this list originate from one sample, sequenced in a study of T cell responses to AZD1222 COVID-19 vaccine. Assay: immunoSEQ multiplex PCR; the TCRdb copy retains only in-frame clones and omits some. In the table there are more than 85,000 clones, 92% of which are singletons. The sequenced sample was peripheral blood, obtained 28 days after the second AZD1222 dose. These receptors were obtained from an adult who received the AZD1222 COVID-19 vaccine.

CDR3 loop: CASSSPGGIGYTF. The CDR3 DNA sequence: TGTGCCAGTAGTTCACCCGGAGGCATCGGCTACACCTTC. This chain links TRBV19 with TRBJ1-2; D gene uncertain. The CDR3 has 13 residues. Trimming cost V 5 bases and J 8 bases, with 15 bases left between them. In germline, CDR1 is LNHDA, CDR2 SQIVND (reference sequence).

The V call is TRBV18, the J call TRBJ1-5; D gene unclear. Trimming took 2 bases from V and 5 from J, leaving 7 bases between them. CDR3 length: 13 residues. Germline values: CDR1 KGHSH, CDR2 LQKENI. The CDR3 region has the DNA TGTGCCAGCTCACCATCGAGGGATCAGCCCCAGCATTTT. Translating gives CASSPSRDQPQHF. The full variable domain, with the rest looked up from reference TRBV18 and TRBJ1-5, is NAGVMQNPRHLVRRRGQEARLRCSPMKGHSHVYWYRQLPEEGLKFMVYLQKENIIDESGMPKERFSAEFPKEGPSILRIQQVVRGDSAAYFCASSPSRDQPQHFGDGTRLSIL.

This clone was recorded only once. The chain employs TRBV7-9 and TRBJ1-5; 7 bases agree with TRBD1. CDR3 length: 14 amino acids. Germline V CDR1 and CDR2: SEHNR, FQNEAQ (reference sequence). V shed 5 bases and J 2 bases; nucleotides not matched to a gene: 3. The CDR3 bases are TGTGCCAGCAGCGCCGACAGGGGCAATCAGCCCCAGCATTTT. Translating gives CASSADRGNQPQHF.

The chain links TRBV18 to TRBJ2-1; no firm D call. In germline, CDR1 is KGHSH, CDR2 LQKENI. Trimming took 2 bases from V and 8 from J, leaving 13 bases between them. The CDR3 consists of 14 residues. The CDR3: CASSPDTRSDEQFF. The CDR3 DNA follows: TGTGCCAGCTCACCAGACACCCGGAGCGATGAGCAGTTCTTC.

The chain employs TRBV6-5 and TRBJ1-2; 7 bases match TRBD1. CDR1 is MNHEY and CDR2 is SVGAGI in the germline V gene. V dropped 4 bases and J dropped 2; count of bases not matched to a gene: 7. This CDR3 spans 15 amino acids. The CDR3 DNA reads as TGTGCCAGCAGTTCCCTCGGAGGGGGCAACTATGGCTACACCTTC. Amino acid sequence: CASSSLGGGNYGYTF.

The CDR3 loop is CASSLGGGGAETQYF. As DNA, the CDR3 is TGTGCCAGCAGTCTAGGGGGCGGGGGCGCAGAGACCCAGTACTTC. The chain combines TRBV11-2 with TRBJ2-5, with D perhaps being TRBD1 or TRBD2 (7 bases each). V lost 6 bases, J lost 4 bases, and 18 bases lay in between. Germline-derived CDR1 and CDR2 are SGHAT and FQNNGV. The CDR3 has 15 amino acids.

The chain carries TRBV2 and TRBJ2-2; tentative D call: TRBD1 (5 bases). V lost 6 bases, J lost 2 bases, and 10 bases lay in between. The CDR3 sequence is 14 residues long. Germline V gene sequence: CDR1 SNHLY, CDR2 FYNNEI. The CDR3 region is CASSEDTNTGELFF. CDR3 DNA: TGTGCCAGCAGCGAGGACACCAACACCGGGGAGCTGTTTTTT.

The rearrangement joins TRBV20-1 to TRBJ2-6, with 8 bases identical to TRBD2. The germline V gene has CDR1 DFQATT and CDR2 SNEGSKA (reference sequence). V shed 3 bases and J 4 bases; nucleotides not matched to a gene: 2. This CDR3 contains 14 residues. The CDR3 DNA follows: TGCAGTGCTAGTGCGGGGGGCGGGGCCAACGTCCTGACTTTC. Translated, it gives CSASAGGGANVLTF.

V usage is TRBV5-5 and J usage is TRBJ1-5; D might be TRBD1 (6 bases). Trimming stripped 3 bases from V and 2 bases from J, with 6 bases between. This CDR3 comprises 13 residues. The germline gives CDR1 SGHKS, CDR2 YYEKEE (reference sequence). CDR3 sequence (DNA): TGTGCCAGCAGCTGGACAGGCAATCAGCCCCAGCATTTT. Its translation: CASSWTGNQPQHF.

The CDR3 DNA is TGTGCTACCCGTCTGTCCGGGGCGGGGGATGAGACCCAGTACTTC. Its translation is CATRLSGAGDETQYF. The V call is TRBV12-5, the J call TRBJ2-5; 7 positions agree with TRBD2. From germline, CDR1 is LGHNT and CDR2 FRNRAP. The trim removed 10 bases at V and 5 bases at J, leaving 16 bases unmatched. This CDR3 is built from 15 residues.

The rearrangement links TRBV29-1 to TRBJ2-1; maybe TRBD2 (6 bases). The CDR3 totals 14 residues. Trimming shortened V by 3 bases and J by 0 bases, and 9 bases separated the two germline ends. Germline V lookup: CDR1 SQVTM, CDR2 ANQGSEA. The CDR3 DNA reads TGCAGCGTTGATTCGGACTACTCCTACAATGAGCAGTTCTTC. Its translation is CSVDSDYSYNEQFF.

The rearrangement joins TRBV12-3 or TRBV12-4 to TRBJ1-1; 7 positions match TRBD1. The trim removed 5 bases at V and 6 bases at J, leaving 3 bases unmatched. The CDR3 is made up of 12 amino acids. The CDR3 region is CASSRRGPEAFF. The CDR3 coding sequence is TGTGCCAGCAGTCGAAGGGGGCCTGAAGCTTTCTTT.

V is TRBV19 and J is TRBJ1-4, with D perhaps matching TRBD1 (6 bases). The CDR3 loop spans 16 amino acids. V dropped 7 bases and J dropped 7 bases, with 22 bases sitting between them. Per the germline V gene, CDR1 is LNHDA and CDR2 is SQIVND (reference sequence). CDR3 bases: TGTGCCAGTACCTCTATAGGGGGGGAACTAGGTGAAAAACTGTTTTTT. Translating it yields CASTSIGGELGEKLFF.

The V call is TRBV7-2, the J call TRBJ1-3, with TRBD1 matching 9 bases. Per the germline V gene, CDR1 is SGHTA and CDR2 is FQGNSA. This CDR3 has 14 residues. V shed 5 bases and J 3 bases; nucleotides not matched to a gene: 2. CDR3 protein: CASSGQGYGNTIYF. As DNA, the CDR3 is TGTGCCAGCAGCGGACAGGGGTATGGAAACACCATATATTTT.

This clone appeared a few times. The chain uses TRBV4-3 and TRBJ2-3, with D tentatively TRBD1 (5 bases). V dropped 1 base and J dropped 2 bases, with 10 bases sitting between them. Germline V gene lookup returns CDR1 LGHNA and CDR2 YSLEER. The length of the CDR3 is 15 residues. The chain's CDR3 is CASSQGQTYTDTQYF. Written as DNA, the CDR3 is TGCGCCAGCAGCCAAGGACAGACATACACAGATACGCAGTATTTT.

The chain has TRBV24-1 and TRBJ2-4, with TRBD1 identical over 8 bases. Trimming cost V 3 bases and J 7 bases; bases outside gene matches: 4. This CDR3 has 14 residues. Germline V lookup: CDR1 KGHDR, CDR2 SFDVKD. The chain's CDR3 is CATSDTAGGNIQYF. The CDR3 DNA reads TGTGCCACCAGTGATACCGCAGGGGGCAACATTCAGTACTTC.

This sequence joins TRBV7-2 and TRBJ1-5; the D is unclear. Trimming stripped 2 bases from V and 3 bases from J, with 8 bases between. The CDR3 has 14 residues. CDR1 SGHTA and CDR2 FQGNSA come from the germline V gene. DNA for the CDR3: TGTGCCAGCAGCTTAAGGCCGGCCAATCAGCCCCAGCATTTT. It encodes CASSLRPANQPQHF.

V is TRBV13 and J is TRBJ2-2, with D unclear. Trimming shortened V by 4 bases and J by 6 bases, and 6 bases separated the two germline ends. CDR1 and CDR2 (germline): PRHDT, FYEKMQ (reference sequence). The CDR3 loop spans 12 amino acids. The CDR3 here is CASSSYPGELFF. CDR3 nucleotides: TGTGCCAGCAGCTCATATCCCGGGGAGCTGTTTTTT.

This clone was seen a few times. This chain links TRBV5-4 with TRBJ2-3; a possible D gene is TRBD1 (5 bases). Germline V gene lookup returns CDR1 SGHNT and CDR2 YYREEE (reference sequence). The CDR3 spans 12 residues. Between the trimmed V and J ends, which lost 0 bases and 7 bases, there was a span of 6 bases. The DNA for the CDR3 is TGTGCCAGCAGCTTGGAGGGGAATACGCAGTATTTT. It yields the protein CASSLEGNTQYF.

The gene calls are TRBV2 and TRBJ2-7; 9 nucleotides agree with TRBD1. V gave up 10 bases and J gave up 4 bases; unmatched junction bases: 11. In germline, CDR1 is SNHLY, CDR2 FYNNEI. CDR3 length equals 14 residues. The chain's CDR3 is CATQLLGTGYEQYF. The DNA of the CDR3 is TGTGCCACTCAACTCCTCGGGACAGGGTACGAGCAGTACTTC.